This is a list of T cell receptor beta chains from one sample in a study of post-analysis software for immune sequencing data. MiXCR, applied by TCRdb to the PCR reads, yields one record per CDR3 protein. In the table there are 350,000 to 500,000 distinct CDR3 sequences, over 30% of which are singletons. The sequenced material came from blood. These receptors were collected from a girl aged 2-10 years with multiple sclerosis. Both conserved end residues are part of each CDR3. Fields, in order: clone size, J gene, CDR3 length, D gene, V gene, CDR3 DNA, CDR3 protein. The D gene is left open where the match is weak. Size is stated for part of the rows, as once, few or many counts, or as a class when the clone is expanded.

size: few
J: TRBJ2-1
length: 12
D: NA
V: TRBV29-1
DNA: TGCAGCGTTGAGAGGAATAGGAATGAGCAGTTCTTC
CDR3: CSVERNRNEQFF

size: NA
J: TRBJ2-3
length: 15
D: NA
V: TRBV29-1
DNA: TGCAGCGTTGACATGTCGGGCACTAGCACAGATACGCAGTATTTT
CDR3: CSVDMSGTSTDTQYF

size: NA
J: TRBJ2-5
length: 14
D: TRBD1
V: TRBV6-6
DNA: TGTGCCAGCAGTTACGACAGGGGGTTTAAGACCCAGTACTTC
CDR3: CASSYDRGFKTQYF

size: NA
J: TRBJ2-1
length: 19
D: TRBD1
V: TRBV25-1
DNA: TGTGCCAGCAGTGAATTCCCCAACAGGGGGCTAGCGTACAGCAATGAGCAGTTCTTC
CDR3: CASSEFPNRGLAYSNEQFF

size: once
J: TRBJ2-1
length: 14
D: NA
V: TRBV4-2
DNA: TGTGCCAGCAGCCGGAGGGGGGCCCTCAATGAGCAGTTCTTC
CDR3: CASSRRGALNEQFF

size: NA
J: TRBJ1-1
length: 14
D: NA
V: TRBV29-1
DNA: TGCAGCGTCCGAGGCCTGCAAAGAAACACTGAAGCTTTCTTT
CDR3: CSVRGLQRNTEAFF

size: NA
J: TRBJ1-2
length: 18
D: NA
V: TRBV7-9
DNA: TGTGCCAGCAGCTTAGCTCTCGGTCAGGGAAGCGAGTTTCGTGGCTACACCTTC
CDR3: CASSLALGQGSEFRGYTF

size: NA
J: TRBJ2-7
length: 12
D: NA
V: TRBV6-1
DNA: TGTGCCAGTGGACCGCCTCGGGGCGAGCAGTACTTC
CDR3: CASGPPRGEQYF

size: NA
J: TRBJ2-7
length: 14
D: NA
V: TRBV7-6
DNA: TGTGCCAGCAGCTTAGGCAGGGATGCCTACGAGCAGTACTTC
CDR3: CASSLGRDAYEQYF

size: NA
J: TRBJ2-5
length: 14
D: TRBD2
V: TRBV6-6
DNA: TGTGCCAGCAGGTTGACTAGCGGACCGGAGACCCAGTACTTC
CDR3: CASRLTSGPETQYF

size: NA
J: TRBJ2-1
length: 14
D: TRBD2
V: TRBV7-3
DNA: TGTGCCAGCAGCCAATTGGGGGGGGACAATGAGCAGTTCTTC
CDR3: CASSQLGGDNEQFF